Following are 17 T cell receptor beta chains from one sample sequenced in a study of PD-L1 blockade in urothelial cancer. Some clones are missing from TCRdb's copy, which holds only in-frame ones; the method was immunoSEQ multiplex PCR. This table has some 29,000 clones, approximately 86% appearing once. The specimen comprised PBMCs, sampled around atezolizumab (anti-PD-L1) treatment. The receptors originated from a man over 45 with urothelial cancer.

The chain recombines TRBV28 with TRBJ1-1; maybe TRBD1 (5 bases). The V and J ends lost 6 bases and 1 base respectively, with 9 bases between them. This CDR3 contains 13 residues. Germline lookup yields CDR1 MDHEN and CDR2 SYDVKM. The CDR3 protein is CASRLGGNTEAFF. As DNA, the CDR3 is TGTGCCAGCAGGCTCGGGGGGAACACTGAAGCTTTCTTT.

The V gene is TRBV27, the J gene TRBJ2-7; possible D gene TRBD2, 6 bases. This CDR3 has 14 amino acids. Germline-derived CDR1 and CDR2 are MNHEY and SMNVEV (reference sequence). V was cut by 8 bases and J by 4 bases, with 18 bases left in between. The CDR3 here is CASSSTGAPYEQYF. The CDR3 bases are TGTGCCAGCTCCTCGACGGGAGCCCCTTACGAGCAGTACTTC.

V and J are TRBV6-1 and TRBJ1-1; TRBD1 aligns across 8 bases. V lost 6 bases to trimming and J lost 4 bases; unmatched junction nucleotides: 7. Germline CDR1 and CDR2: MNHNS and SASEGT. The CDR3 runs 14 residues. This chain's CDR3 is CASRLDRGGTEAFF. CDR3 bases: TGTGCCAGCAGGCTAGACAGGGGAGGCACTGAAGCTTTCTTT.

The rearrangement links TRBV5-1 to TRBJ2-7, with 8 bases matching TRBD1. Trimming took 0 bases from V and 2 from J; bases not matched to a gene: 7. The CDR3 totals 16 residues. The germline V gene encodes CDR1 SGHRS and CDR2 YFSETQ. CDR3 sequence reads: CASSLATGQAPYEQYF. The DNA of the CDR3 is TGCGCCAGCAGCTTGGCTACGGGACAGGCACCCTACGAGCAGTACTTC.

Only a few counts were recorded for this clone. The chain recombines TRBV14 with TRBJ2-1, with D uncertain. The ends were cut back, 0 bases at V and 5 bases at J, with 11 bases in the middle. Germline V lookup: CDR1 SGHDN, CDR2 FVKESK. The CDR3 sequence is 15 residues long. This CDR3 reads CASSQETRRNNEQFF. CDR3 sequence (DNA): TGTGCCAGCAGCCAAGAAACGAGGCGAAACAATGAGCAGTTCTTC.

The chain recombines TRBV5-4 with TRBJ2-7, with 9 nucleotides matching TRBD1. V lost 4 bases and J lost 4; bases outside the gene matches: 6. The CDR3 loop spans 14 amino acids. In germline, CDR1 is SGHNT, CDR2 YYREEE (reference sequence). The CDR3 DNA is TGTGCCAGCAGCGAGGGGACAGGGAATTACGAGCAGTACTTC. Protein: CASSEGTGNYEQYF.

This clone was counted a single time. This CDR3 is CASSQEWAGPTYEQYF. The CDR3 bases are TGCGCCAGCAGCCAAGAATGGGCAGGTCCAACCTACGAGCAGTACTTC. The V and J genes are TRBV4-1 and TRBJ2-5; D is unresolved. The J call is in doubt because the DNA end fits TRBJ2-7 better. This CDR3 contains 16 residues. Germline V gives CDR1 MGHRA, CDR2 YSYEKL.

The genes are TRBV9 and TRBJ2-3, with a tentative D call TRBD2 (5 bases). This CDR3 spans 13 amino acids. V gave up 4 bases and J gave up 1 base, with 7 bases separating them. Germline assignment: CDR1 SGDLS and CDR2 YYNGEE. In nucleotides, the CDR3 is TGTGCCAGCAGCAAGGGAGGCACAGATACGCAGTATTTT. This translates into CASSKGGTDTQYF.

This chain uses TRBV19 with TRBJ2-2; 12 bases line up with TRBD2. V shed 7 bases and J 2 bases; nucleotides not matched to a gene: 8. Germline V gives CDR1 LNHDA, CDR2 SQIVND (reference sequence). The CDR3 has 17 amino acids. CDR3 protein: CASTLTSGGPNTGELFF. In nucleotides, the CDR3 is TGTGCCAGTACCCTGACTAGCGGGGGACCCAACACCGGGGAGCTGTTTTTT.

The rearrangement joins TRBV12-5 to TRBJ2-2; 8 positions agree with TRBD1. The ends lost 5 bases at V and 3 bases at J; junction bases unmatched: 5. Germline-derived CDR1 and CDR2 are LGHNT and FRNRAP. The CDR3 is 15 residues long. The CDR3 nucleotides are TGTGCTAGTGGTCCAGACAGGGGCGACACCGGGGAGCTGTTTTTT. It specifies CASGPDRGDTGELFF. Together with reference TRBV12-5 and TRBJ2-2, the CDR3 gives the full variable domain: DARVTQTPRHKVTEMGQEVTMRCQPILGHNTVFWYRQTMMQGLELLAYFRNRAPLDDSGMPKDRFSAEMPDATLATLKIQPSEPRDSAVYFCASGPDRGDTGELFFGEGSRLTVL.

The chain's CDR3 is CASSEGWLAGVGSYEQYF. The CDR3 bases are TGTGCCAGCAGTGAAGGCTGGCTAGCGGGAGTGGGCTCCTACGAGCAGTACTTC. The gene calls are TRBV6-1 and TRBJ2-7, with 10 nucleotides matching TRBD2. The CDR3 runs to 18 residues. Germline CDR1 MNHNS, CDR2 SASEGT. The ends lost 1 base at V and 0 bases at J; junction bases unmatched: 9.

The chain couples TRBV19 to TRBJ1-3; the D gene is possibly TRBD1 (5 bases). Germline V CDR1 and CDR2: LNHDA, SQIVND (reference sequence). The CDR3 runs 14 residues. Trimming cost V 4 bases and J 4 bases, with 11 bases left between them. The chain's CDR3 is CASSRGELGNTIYF. CDR3 sequence (DNA): TGTGCCAGTAGTAGGGGGGAGCTCGGAAACACCATATATTTT.

The chain couples TRBV4-2 to TRBJ2-1; TRBD1 aligns across 9 bases. V dropped 6 bases and J dropped 3; count of bases not matched to a gene: 12. The germline gives CDR1 LGHNA, CDR2 YNFKEQ. This CDR3 contains 17 residues. The CDR3 sequence: CASRQITGGADYNEQFF. Here the CDR3 DNA reads TGTGCCAGCAGGCAGATCACAGGGGGCGCTGACTACAATGAGCAGTTCTTC.

This sequence joins TRBV7-8 and TRBJ2-1, with 15 bases fitting TRBD2. J lost 8 bases, V lost 9 bases, and 5 bases had no gene match. In germline, CDR1 is SGHVS, CDR2 FQNEAQ. The CDR3 is 14 amino acids. CDR3 nucleotide sequence: TGTGCCAGGCGGACTAGCGGGAGGGCCTATGAGCAGTTCTTC. This translates into CARRTSGRAYEQFF.

This clone is a singleton in its sample. This chain joins TRBV9 and TRBJ2-4; D may be TRBD1 (5 bases). The germline V gene encodes CDR1 SGDLS and CDR2 YYNGEE. The CDR3 totals 13 residues. V lost 0 bases, J lost 8 bases, and 9 bases lay in between. CDR3 amino acids: CASSVEVRDIQYF. The CDR3, as DNA: TGTGCCAGCAGCGTAGAGGTCAGGGACATTCAGTACTTC.

The CDR3, as DNA: TGTGCCAGCAGTTTTGTGCAGGGGGGAGAGACCCAGTACTTC. Protein: CASSFVQGGETQYF. This chain joins TRBV27 and TRBJ2-5; possibly TRBD1 for D (7 bases). This CDR3 contains 14 residues. The germline V gene encodes CDR1 MNHEY and CDR2 SMNVEV (reference sequence). The germline V and J ends were trimmed by 3 bases and 4 bases, with 12 bases remaining between them.

The rearrangement uses TRBV12-5 and TRBJ2-1, with TRBD1 matching over 8 bases. CDR1 and CDR2 (germline): LGHNT, FRNRAP. The ends lost 3 bases at V and 7 bases at J; junction bases unmatched: 8. There are 15 residues in the CDR3. The CDR3: CASGFGDRSMNEQFF. CDR3 nucleotide sequence: TGTGCTAGTGGTTTCGGGGACAGGAGCATGAATGAGCAGTTCTTC.